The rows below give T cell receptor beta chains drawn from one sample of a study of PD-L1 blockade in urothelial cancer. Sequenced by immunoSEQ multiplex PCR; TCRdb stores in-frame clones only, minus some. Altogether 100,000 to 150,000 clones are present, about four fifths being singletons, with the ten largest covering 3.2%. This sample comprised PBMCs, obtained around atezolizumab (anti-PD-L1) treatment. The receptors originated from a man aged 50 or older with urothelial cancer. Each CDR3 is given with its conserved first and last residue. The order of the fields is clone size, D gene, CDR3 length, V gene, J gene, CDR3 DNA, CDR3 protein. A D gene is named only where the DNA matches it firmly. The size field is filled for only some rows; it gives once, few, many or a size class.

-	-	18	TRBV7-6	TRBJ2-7	TGTGCCAGCAGCTTAATTGCATGGGGGCAGCCTACCAAGATCGAGCAGTACTTC	CASSLIAWGQPTKIEQYF
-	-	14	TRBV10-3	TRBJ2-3	TGTGCCATCAGTGAGGCTAGTTGGGCAGATACGCAGTATTTT	CAISEASWADTQYF
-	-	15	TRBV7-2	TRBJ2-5	TGTGCCAGCCACAGGAGAACTTCTTACCAAGAGACCCAGTACTTC	CASHRRTSYQETQYF
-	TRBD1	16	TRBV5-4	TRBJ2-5	TGTGCCAGCAGCTTGGAGGGGACAGTGGGTCGAGAGACCCAGTACTTC	CASSLEGTVGRETQYF
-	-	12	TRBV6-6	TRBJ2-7	TGTGCCAGCAGTTATGCAGCCTACGAGCAGTACTTC	CASSYAAYEQYF
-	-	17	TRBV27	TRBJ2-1	TGTGCCAGCAGTTTAGGTTTGGGACAAAGCTCCTACAATGAGCAGTTCTTC	CASSLGLGQSSYNEQFF
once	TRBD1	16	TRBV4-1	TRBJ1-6	TGCGCCAGCAGCCAAGGCAGGGGGATCTCTAATTCACCCCTCCACTTT	CASSQGRGISNSPLHF
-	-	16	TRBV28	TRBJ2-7	TGTGCCAGCAGTCAACCGGGACTCGGAAACGCTGGCGAGCAGTACTTC	CASSQPGLGNAGEQYF
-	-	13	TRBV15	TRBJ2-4	TGTGCCACCAGCAGCGGACAGAAAAACATTCAGTACTTC	CATSSGQKNIQYF
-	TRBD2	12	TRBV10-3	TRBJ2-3	TGTGCCATCGGTGGGGGAGGGTATACGCAGTATTTT	CAIGGGGYTQYF
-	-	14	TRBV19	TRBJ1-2	TGTGCCAGTAGTTCTCGGACGTTGGAGGAAGGCTACACCTTC	CASSSRTLEEGYTF
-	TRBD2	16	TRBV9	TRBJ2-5	TGTGCCAGCAGCTTTAATAGCGGGAGGGGGGGGGAGACCCAGTACTTC	CASSFNSGRGGETQYF
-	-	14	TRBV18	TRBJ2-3	TGTGCCAGCTCACCAGGGGGGAGAGCAGATACGCAGTATTTT	CASSPGGRADTQYF
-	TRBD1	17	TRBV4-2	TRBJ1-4	TGTGCCAGCAGCCGGGGGACAGGCGAATCAACTAATGAAAAACTGTTTTTT	CASSRGTGESTNEKLFF